This T cell receptor (beta chain) was captured in a study of shared clonotypes between healthy human individuals. The CDR3 length is 14 residues. In germline, CDR1 is MNHNY, CDR2 SVGAGI (reference sequence). Trimming stripped 4 bases from V and 0 bases from J, with 7 bases between. Sequencing used immunoSEQ multiplex PCR; TCRdb keeps in-frame clones, though not all of them. The sample holds roughly 2.5 million clones, just over 90% seen once. The V gene is TRBV6-6, the J gene TRBJ1-5, with unresolved D. The TCR was taken from a man between 18 and 29 years old in good health. Sequencing was carried out using naive CD4+ T cells sorted from blood. The subset denotes: CD45RA+ positively selected. The CDR3 bases are TGTGCCAGCAGTTTCACGGATAGCAATCAGCCCCAGCATTTT. Translated: CASSFTDSNQPQHF.